This T cell receptor (beta chain) derives from a study of T cell repertoires in cytomegalovirus infection. About the study: Indicated by public TCR beta signatures were CMV infection and matching HLA type.

V lost 5 bases to trimming and J lost 4 bases, with 15 bases between them. Germline CDR1 reads SGHNT; CDR2 reads YYREEE (reference sequence). The length of the CDR3 is 14 residues. TCRdb redid the calling of the reads with MiXCR, one entry per CDR3 protein. The sample holds roughly 230,000 distinct CDR3 sequences, about 23% seen once. This clonotype turned up a few times. The specimen was CD8+ T cells from PBMCs. This TCR was sampled from a human donor in good health (CMV status not recorded). Some clones in this sample may be carry-over from other donors' samples. The V and J genes are TRBV5-4 and TRBJ1-2; TRBD1 might be the D (5 bases). The CDR3 DNA reads TGTGCCAGCAGGATTGGGGCGGGTTCCTATGGCTACACCTTC. This encodes CASRIGAGSYGYTF.